This T cell receptor beta chain appears in the sequencing data of a study of CXCR3-negative and CXCR3-positive naive CD8 T cells. Regarding the study as a whole: Within a donor, both naive subsets shared TRBV-TRBJ usage, unlike memory cells. Against CXCR3-negative naive cells, CXCR3-positive naive cells showed more hydrophobic TRB CDR3s.

As concerns this clonotype: Its cognate antigen is unknown.

CDR3 length equals 14 residues. In germline, CDR1 is SNHLY, CDR2 FYNNEI. UMI labels and 5' RACE were used to prepare the TRB cDNA libraries. TCRdb re-called the 5' RACE reads and shows each CDR3 protein once, DNA omitted. Its table lists about 84,000 distinct CDR3 sequences. Each CD8+ T cell subset was flow-sorted in triplicate. Every sort contained 300,000 cells. The material sequenced was naive CXCR3+ CD8+ T cells from blood. Subset here: CD45RO-CCR7+CD27+CD95- naive CD8+ T cells expressing CXCR3 (TNR3+). The chain uses TRBV2 and TRBJ2-1; TCRdb lists TRBD1, though no DNA is available to test this call. This clonotype originated in a human donor in good health. Some clones in this sample may be carry-over from other donors' samples. CDR3: CASMARPNWDEQFF. The full variable domain, its missing parts supplied by reference TRBV2 and TRBJ2-1, is EPEVTQTPSHQVTQMGQEVILRCVPISNHLYFYWYRQILGQKVEFLVSFYNNEISEKSEIFDDQFSVERPDGSNFTLKIRSTKLEDSAMYFCASMARPNWDEQFFGPGTRLTVL.